Here is one T cell receptor beta chain with its context. Indicated time point: after dendritic cell vaccination, including at tumor progression/relapse. PBMC sampling occurred before vaccination, two weeks after the third dose, and at progression. The protocol was immunoSEQ multiplex PCR, while the TCRdb copy is restricted to in-frame clones and leaves out a portion. The sample holds about 110,000 clones; roughly 89% are singletons and the top ten take approximately 2.7%. CDR1 and CDR2 from the germline V gene are SGHTA and FQGTGA. The CDR3 totals 13 residues. V was pared by 0 bases and J by 4 bases, with 6 bases between. This sample is part of a study of glioma-infiltrating T cells after dendritic cell vaccination. On the study more broadly: Between about 2003 and 2013, patients got autologous tumor lysate-pulsed dendritic cell vaccines. Autologous tumor lysate was loaded overnight onto monocyte-derived dendritic cells grown about seven days with IL-4 and GM-CSF.

Sequenced here: blood, sampled after dendritic cell vaccination. V is TRBV7-3 and J is TRBJ1-1, with unresolved D. This sequence was found in a human donor with glioblastoma. CDR3 residues: CASSLTAGTEAFF. The CDR3 DNA reads as TGTGCCAGCAGCTTAACCGCAGGCACTGAAGCTTTCTTT.